The table lists the clone carrying this T cell receptor beta chain with a few counts. The sample belongs to a study of identical twins. With V trimmed by 3 bases and J by 0 bases, 1 base remained unmatched. The CDR3 has 15 amino acids. Using its own MiXCR run on the 5' RACE reads, TCRdb lists one record per CDR3 protein. The profile covers hundreds of thousands of distinct CDR3 sequences, with 9% to 15% appearing a single time and around 1.6% taken by the ten largest. These data also featured in a second study, about yellow fever vaccine responses in identical twins.

The sequence was collected from a woman between 18 and 29 years old in good health. Sequences were obtained from PBMCs. The rearrangement links TRBV12-3 or TRBV12-4 to TRBJ2-5, with 10 bases identical to TRBD2. The DNA of the CDR3 is TGTGCCAGCAGTTTCGGACTAGCGGACCAAGAGACCCAGTACTTC. It is translated as CASSFGLADQETQYF.